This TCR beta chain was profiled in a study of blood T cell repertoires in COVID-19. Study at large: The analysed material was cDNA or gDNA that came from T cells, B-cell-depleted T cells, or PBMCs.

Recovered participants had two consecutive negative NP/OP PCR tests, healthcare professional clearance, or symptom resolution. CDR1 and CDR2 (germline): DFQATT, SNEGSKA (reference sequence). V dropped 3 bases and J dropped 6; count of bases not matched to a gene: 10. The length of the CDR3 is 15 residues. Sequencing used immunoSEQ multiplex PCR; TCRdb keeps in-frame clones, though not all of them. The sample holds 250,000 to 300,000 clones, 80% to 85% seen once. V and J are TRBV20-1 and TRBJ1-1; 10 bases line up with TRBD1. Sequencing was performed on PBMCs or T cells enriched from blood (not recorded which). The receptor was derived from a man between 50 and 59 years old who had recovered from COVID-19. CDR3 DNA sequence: TGCAGTGCTAGTAGGACAGGGGGGGGTAAGGCTGAAGCTTTCTTT. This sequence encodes CSASRTGGGKAEAFF.